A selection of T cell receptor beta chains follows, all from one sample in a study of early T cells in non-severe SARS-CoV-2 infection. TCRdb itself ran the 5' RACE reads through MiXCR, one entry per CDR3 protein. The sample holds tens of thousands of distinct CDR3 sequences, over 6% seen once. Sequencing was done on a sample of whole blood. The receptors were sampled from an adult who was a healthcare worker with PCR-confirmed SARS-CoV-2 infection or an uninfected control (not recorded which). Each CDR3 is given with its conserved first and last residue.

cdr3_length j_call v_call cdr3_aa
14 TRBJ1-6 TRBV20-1 CSAPGQGDNSPLHF
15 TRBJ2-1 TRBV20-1 CSARDLGGGLNEQFF
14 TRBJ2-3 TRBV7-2 CASSLDRADGTQYF
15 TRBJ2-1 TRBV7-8 CASGTGTGAYNEQFF
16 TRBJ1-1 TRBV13 CASSHGTGHSWTEAFF
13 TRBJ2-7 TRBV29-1 CSVSRSDTYEQYF
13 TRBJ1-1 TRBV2 CASSEDRGTEAFF
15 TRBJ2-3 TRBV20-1 CSAPLTSGSTDTQYF
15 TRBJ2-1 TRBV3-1 CATSRLAGMYNEQFF
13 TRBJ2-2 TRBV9 CASSVANSGELFF
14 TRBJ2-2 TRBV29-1 CSVGAGQEVGELFF
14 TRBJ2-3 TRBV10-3 CAISASGEADTQYF
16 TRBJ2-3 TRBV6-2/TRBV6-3 CASSYQRGPLTDTQYF
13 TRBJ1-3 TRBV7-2 CASSLSSGNTIYF
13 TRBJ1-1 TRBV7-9 CASSSALNTEAFF
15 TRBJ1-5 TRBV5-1 CASSLNGEGNQPQHF
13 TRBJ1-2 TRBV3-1 CASSPTGSYGYTF
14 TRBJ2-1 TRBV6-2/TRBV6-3 CASSQTSGVNEQFF
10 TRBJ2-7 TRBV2 CASSPGPQYF
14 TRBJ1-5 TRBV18 CASSPRDTYQPQHF
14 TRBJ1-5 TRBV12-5 CASGNSGGGQPQHF
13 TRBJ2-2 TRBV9 CASSATFSGELFF
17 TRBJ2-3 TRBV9 CASSPSLTSGVTDTQYF
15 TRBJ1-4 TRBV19 CASSAGFATNEKLFF
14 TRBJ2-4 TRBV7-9 CASSLAVAKNIQYF
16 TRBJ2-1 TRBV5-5 CASSLSAGAGANEQFF
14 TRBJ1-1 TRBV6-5 CASTQDRTNTEAFF
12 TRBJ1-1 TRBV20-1 CSGSFVNTEAFF
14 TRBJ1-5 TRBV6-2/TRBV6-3 CASSYTDSNQPQHF
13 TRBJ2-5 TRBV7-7 CASSINLGETQYF
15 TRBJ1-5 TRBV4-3 CASSQYRGGNQPQHF
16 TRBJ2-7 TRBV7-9 CASSRLRGGNLYEQYF
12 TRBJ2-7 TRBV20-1 CSARGPEREQYF
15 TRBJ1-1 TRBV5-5 CASSLWGGMNTEAFF
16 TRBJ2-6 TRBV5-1 CASSFGTSSGANVLTF
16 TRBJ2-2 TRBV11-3 CASSLGGGGNTGELFF
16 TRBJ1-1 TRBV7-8 CASSSLWAFESTEAFF
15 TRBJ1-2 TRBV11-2 CASSPIGGQGNGYTF
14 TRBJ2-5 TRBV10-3 CASSTGTEKETQYF
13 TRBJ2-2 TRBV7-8 CASSLIGGGELFF